This T cell receptor beta chain was documented in a study of CD8 T cells in Susac syndrome. TCR beta from blood CD8+ and CD4+ T cells was sequenced. Germline values: CDR1 DFQATT, CDR2 SNEGSKA (reference sequence). V lost 0 bases to trimming and J lost 3 bases, with 11 bases between them. This CDR3 spans 15 amino acids. The RNA, about 0.45 to 1 ug, was put through reverse transcription using random hexamers. In TCRdb, the immunoSEQ multiplex PCR reads were re-called with MiXCR into one record per CDR3 protein. The data contain 300,000 or so distinct CDR3 sequences, about 90% of them singletons. Sequences were obtained from CD4+ T cells from PBMCs. This chain connects TRBV20-1 to TRBJ1-4, with D perhaps TRBD1 (5 bases). The receptor was derived from a human donor with multiple sclerosis. The CDR3 DNA reads TGCAGTGCTAGAGAAGGGGCCGGGGCTAATGAAAAACTGTTTTTT. Protein sequence: CSAREGAGANEKLFF.